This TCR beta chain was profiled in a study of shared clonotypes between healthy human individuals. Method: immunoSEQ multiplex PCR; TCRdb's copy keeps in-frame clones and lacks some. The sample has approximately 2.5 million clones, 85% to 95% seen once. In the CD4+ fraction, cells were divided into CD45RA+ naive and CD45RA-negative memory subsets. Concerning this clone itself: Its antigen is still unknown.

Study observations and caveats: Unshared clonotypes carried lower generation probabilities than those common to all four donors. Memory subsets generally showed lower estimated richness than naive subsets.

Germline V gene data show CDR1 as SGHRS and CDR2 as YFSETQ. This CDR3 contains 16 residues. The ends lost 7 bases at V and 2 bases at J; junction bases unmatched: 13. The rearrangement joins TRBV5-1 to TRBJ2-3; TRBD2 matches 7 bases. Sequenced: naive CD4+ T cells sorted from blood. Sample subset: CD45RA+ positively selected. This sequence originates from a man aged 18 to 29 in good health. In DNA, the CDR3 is TGCGCCAGCGCACCCTCTTATAGCGGGTTCACAGATACGCAGTATTTT. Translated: CASAPSYSGFTDTQYF.